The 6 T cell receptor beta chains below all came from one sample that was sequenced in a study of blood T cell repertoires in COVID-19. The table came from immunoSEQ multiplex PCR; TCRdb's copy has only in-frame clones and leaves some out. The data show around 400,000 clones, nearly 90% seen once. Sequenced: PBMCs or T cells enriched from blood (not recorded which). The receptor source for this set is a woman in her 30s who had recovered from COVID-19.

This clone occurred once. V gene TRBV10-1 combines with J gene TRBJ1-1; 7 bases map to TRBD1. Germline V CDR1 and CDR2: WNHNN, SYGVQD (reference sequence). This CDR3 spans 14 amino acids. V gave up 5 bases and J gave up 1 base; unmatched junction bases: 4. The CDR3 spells CASSTGTENTEAFF. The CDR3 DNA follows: TGCGCCAGCAGTACCGGGACAGAGAACACTGAAGCTTTCTTT.

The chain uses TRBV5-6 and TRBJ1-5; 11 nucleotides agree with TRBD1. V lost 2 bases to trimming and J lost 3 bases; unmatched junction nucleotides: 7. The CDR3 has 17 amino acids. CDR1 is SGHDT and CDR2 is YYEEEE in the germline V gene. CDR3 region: CASSLTGTGGFNQPQHF. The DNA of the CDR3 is TGTGCCAGCAGCTTAACCGGGACAGGGGGATTCAATCAGCCCCAGCATTTT.

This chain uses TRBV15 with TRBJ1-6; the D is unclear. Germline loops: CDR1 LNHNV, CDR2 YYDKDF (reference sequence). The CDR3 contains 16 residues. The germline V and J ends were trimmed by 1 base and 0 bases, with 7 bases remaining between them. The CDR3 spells CATSRARSSYNSPLHF. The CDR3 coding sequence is TGTGCCACCAGCAGAGCCAGAAGCTCCTATAATTCACCCCTCCACTTT.

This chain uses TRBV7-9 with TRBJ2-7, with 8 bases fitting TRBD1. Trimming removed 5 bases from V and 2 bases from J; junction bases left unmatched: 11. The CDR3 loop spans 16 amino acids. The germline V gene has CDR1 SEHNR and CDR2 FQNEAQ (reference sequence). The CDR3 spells CASSPKTGGPTYEQYF. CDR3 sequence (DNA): TGTGCCAGCAGCCCTAAAACAGGGGGACCCACCTACGAGCAGTACTTC.

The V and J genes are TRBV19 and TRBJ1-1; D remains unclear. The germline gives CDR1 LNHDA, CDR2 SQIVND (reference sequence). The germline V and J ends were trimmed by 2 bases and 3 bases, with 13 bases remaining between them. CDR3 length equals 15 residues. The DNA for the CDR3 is TGTGCCAGTAGTATAATTTCCCAAGGAGACACTGAAGCTTTCTTT. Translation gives CASSIISQGDTEAFF.

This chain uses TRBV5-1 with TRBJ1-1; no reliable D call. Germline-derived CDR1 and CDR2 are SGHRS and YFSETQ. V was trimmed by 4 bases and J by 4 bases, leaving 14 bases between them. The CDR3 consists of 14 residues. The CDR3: CASSLYFGSTEAFF. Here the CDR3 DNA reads TGCGCCAGCAGCCTCTACTTTGGTAGCACTGAAGCTTTCTTT.